The text below deals with one T cell receptor beta chain. The entry originates in a study of cytomegalovirus exposure and HLA in healthy donors. Measured with immunoSEQ multiplex PCR; TCRdb has only the in-frame clones, and not every one. This repertoire shows 90,000 to 150,000 clones, 70% to 90% found once; its top ten account for roughly 1.9%. The CDR3 runs 17 residues. Germline V CDR1 and CDR2: ENHRY, SYGVKD. V was shortened by 11 bases and J by 0 bases, with 23 bases between the two germline ends. This rearrangement joins TRBV10-3 to TRBJ1-3; D call uncertain. The sequence was obtained from a woman aged 25 to 39 in good health and CMV-seronegative. The specimen sequenced was PBMCs. CDR3 residues: CAAMGFEGGYSGNTIYF. The CDR3 DNA reads as TGTGCCGCCATGGGCTTTGAGGGAGGCTACTCTGGAAACACCATATATTTT.